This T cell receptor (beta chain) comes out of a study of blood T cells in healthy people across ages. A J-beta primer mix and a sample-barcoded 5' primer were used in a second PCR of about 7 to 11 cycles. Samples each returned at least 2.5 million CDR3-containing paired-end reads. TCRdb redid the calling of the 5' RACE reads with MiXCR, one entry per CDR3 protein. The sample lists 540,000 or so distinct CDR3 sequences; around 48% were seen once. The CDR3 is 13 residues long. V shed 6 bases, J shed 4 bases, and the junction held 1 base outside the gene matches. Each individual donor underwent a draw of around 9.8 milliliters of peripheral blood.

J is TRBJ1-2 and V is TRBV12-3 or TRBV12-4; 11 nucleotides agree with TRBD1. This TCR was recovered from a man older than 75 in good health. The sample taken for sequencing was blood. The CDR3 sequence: CASRGTGGYGYTF. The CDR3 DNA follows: TGTGCCAGCAGGGGGACAGGGGGCTATGGCTACACCTTC.